This T cell receptor (beta chain) came from a study of blood T cell repertoires in COVID-19 (dated by TCRdb to the early 2020s). Broadly, across the study: Collaborator samples came from the United States, Italy and Spain and covered acute and convalescent phases of COVID-19. The dataset comprised deeply sampled blood TCRbeta repertoires from subjects exposed to, actively infected with, or recovered from COVID-19. HLA class I and class II types, where available, came from metadata supplied by the sample provider rather than from assay-based typing. A de-identified subject ID, COVID-19 status, age in years and sex were almost always included in the sample metadata. Samples were obtained from the ongoing ImmuneRACE study (first 160 participants) and from approximately 1,200 subjects provided by 6 global collaborators. The repertoires were made available in a free public database intended to serve as a resource for research on the immune response to SARS-CoV-2. The prospective study material was composed of cDNA or gDNA derived from T cells, B-cell-depleted T cells, or PBMCs. Here is what the overall study found, with its caveats: The quantity of clinical and demographic metadata differed by source and by participant and was supplied without curation.

TCRbeta CDR3 regions were amplified from genomic DNA using the immunoSEQ Assay, a bias-controlled multiplex PCR. In the paper's pipeline: Nucleated cell counts per sample were estimated from amplification of reference gene primers within the assay. To quantify the absolute abundance of each unique TCRbeta CDR3 rearrangement, sequence reads were collapsed and filtered. For each sample, productive Simpson clonality was calculated as the square root of Simpson's diversity index over productive rearrangements. What TCRdb holds here is the immuneACCESS table cut down to in-frame rearrangements. Part of the clones is not present; checked against another copy, under half of the missing clones reflect an unresolved V gene, and the others are unexplained. Clonal size and the V and J genes are those of that table, whereas D and trimming came from the DNA. Here the sample has 90,000 to 130,000 clones; approximately 78% occur a single time. The ten biggest clones cover roughly 7.9% of the sample.

Germline trimming: 1 base from V, 6 bases from J; junction bases outside gene matches: 6. The germline V gene encodes CDR1 SGHTA and CDR2 FQGNSA. The CDR3 runs 15 amino acids, cysteine and phenylalanine included. The sequence is cut down to CDR3 DNA, 45 bases in frame from base 1. A note on this clone: Its recognized antigen is unknown. Base qualities are missing; no much larger clone stands one base away.

Each collaborating institution followed its own protocols to collect whole blood in K2EDTA tubes. For TCRbeta analysis, collaborators shipped samples in one of three forms: frozen whole blood, isolated PBMCs, or DNA extracted from either of those sample types. Sequenced: peripheral blood. The sequence was collected from a man aged 65 to 85 with acute or convalescent COVID-19. The chain was built from TRBV7-2 and TRBJ1-2; 9 middle bases align to TRBD1. The nucleotides read TGTGCCAGCAGCTTAGTTGGACAGGGGTTGGATGGCTACACCTTC. Its product reads: CASSLVGQGLDGYTF.